Following are 10 T cell receptor beta chains from one sample sequenced in a study of T-cell memory formation after mild COVID-19. TCRdb re-analysed the 5' RACE reads in MiXCR, keeping a single row per CDR3 protein. The sample lists a few hundred thousand distinct CDR3 sequences, more than 15% occurring once. What was sequenced was PBMCs or a T cell subset sorted from them (not recorded which). These receptors were collected from a man between 18 and 35 years old who had mild COVID-19 (a few samples of this study predate the infection). Cell type and time point are not known.

V gene TRBV5-1 combines with J gene TRBJ1-2; the D gene is possibly TRBD1 (5 bases). The CDR3 runs 13 residues. V lost 6 bases and J 5 bases, leaving 14 bases between the germline ends. Germline loops: CDR1 SGHRS, CDR2 YFSETQ. CDR3 amino acids: CASTPDSDYGYTF. The CDR3 bases are TGCGCCAGCACACCCGACAGCGATTATGGCTACACCTTC.

The chain links TRBV6-1 to TRBJ2-5, with a tentative D call TRBD2 (6 bases). The V end lost 6 bases, the J end lost 5 bases, and 16 bases lay between the germline ends. The V gene's germline CDR1 is MNHNS and CDR2 SASEGT. The CDR3 has 14 amino acids. The DNA of the CDR3 is TGTGCCAGCAGAGCCCCTGGGGGACTCGAGACCCAGTACTTC. Translation: CASRAPGGLETQYF.

The rearrangement joins TRBV12-3 or TRBV12-4 to TRBJ2-7, with 9 bases aligning to TRBD1. The junction had 9 bases not matched to a gene; V was cut back by 6 bases and J by 6 bases. The CDR3 contains 14 residues. In nucleotides, the CDR3 is TGTGCCAGCAGCCCAGGGACAGGGCTGAGCGAGCAGTACTTC. Translation: CASSPGTGLSEQYF.

This clonotype was detected ten times or more. The J gene is TRBJ1-1, the V gene TRBV5-5, with 9 bases identical to TRBD1. The CDR3 extends over 15 amino acids. J was trimmed by 1 base and V by 4 bases; bases with no gene match: 5. Germline CDR1 is SGHKS and CDR2 is YYEKEE (reference sequence). DNA of the CDR3: TGTGCCAGCAGCGGGACAGGGTTTTCGAACACTGAAGCTTTCTTT. This translates into CASSGTGFSNTEAFF. Using reference TRBV5-5 and TRBJ1-1 for the parts outside the CDR3, the full variable domain is DAGVTQSPTHLIKTRGQQVTLRCSPISGHKSVSWYQQVLGQGPQFIFQYYEKEERGRGNFPDRFSARQFPNYSSELNVNALLLGDSALYLCASSGTGFSNTEAFFGQGTRLTVV.

The chain recombines TRBV5-1 with TRBJ2-1; 11 nucleotides line up with TRBD2. Trimming at V came to 2 bases and at J to 3 bases, leaving 7 bases not matched to a gene. The CDR3 has 17 amino acids. The V gene's germline CDR1 is SGHRS and CDR2 YFSETQ. As DNA, the CDR3 is TGCGCCAGCAGCTTAGGGACTAGCGGTTATGGCTACAATGAGCAGTTCTTC. It is translated as CASSLGTSGYGYNEQFF.

The table lists this clonotype with a few counts. The V and J genes are TRBV29-1 and TRBJ2-2; D perhaps matches TRBD2 (5 bases). Trimming shortened V by 6 bases and J by 6 bases, and 14 bases separated the two germline ends. CDR3 length equals 13 residues. Germline loops: CDR1 SQVTM, CDR2 ANQGSEA. The CDR3 reads CSVDTRVPGELFF. The CDR3 DNA sequence: TGCAGCGTCGATACTAGGGTCCCCGGGGAGCTGTTTTTT.

The sample holds a few counts of this clonotype. The rearrangement links TRBV6-2 or TRBV6-3 to TRBJ2-1; D may correspond to TRBD1 or TRBD2 (5 bases each). The CDR3 is 16 residues long. Trimming left V 6 bases short and J 6 bases short, with 21 bases between. Germline assignment: CDR1 MNHEY and CDR2 SVGEGT. The DNA for the CDR3 is TGTGCCAGCAGGTCGGGGCTAGGGGCTTGGGGCAATGAGCAGTTCTTC. Its protein product is CASRSGLGAWGNEQFF.

The rearrangement links TRBV30 to TRBJ2-7; D gene unclear. Looked up from germline, CDR1 is GTSNPN and CDR2 is SVGIG (reference sequence). This CDR3 is 10 amino acids long. V was shortened by 8 bases and J by 4 bases, with 9 bases between the two germline ends. CDR3 in DNA: TGTGCCCCGTCTGGGTACGAGCAGTACTTC. Translated, it gives CAPSGYEQYF.

This clonotype was seen only a few times. The genes are TRBV4-1 and TRBJ1-1, with D possibly matching TRBD1 (5 bases). CDR1 is MGHRA and CDR2 is YSYEKL in the germline V gene. The CDR3 contains 15 residues. V was cut by 3 bases and J by 9 bases, with 20 bases left in between. CDR3 in DNA: TGCGCCAGCAGCCAGCCGACCGTAGGAGGGGTCAAAGCTTTCTTT. This codes for CASSQPTVGGVKAFF.

This clonotype showed up just a few times. This chain connects TRBV3-1 to TRBJ2-1; D not resolved. Per germline, CDR1 LGHDT and CDR2 YNNKEL (reference sequence). V dropped 0 bases and J dropped 11 bases, with 14 bases sitting between them. The CDR3 consists of 14 residues. The CDR3 spells CASSQDQVQPKQFF. CDR3 in DNA: TGTGCCAGCAGCCAAGATCAAGTACAGCCGAAGCAGTTCTTC.